This record concerns one T cell receptor beta chain sequence. The data originate from a study of T-cell reconstitution after alpha-beta-depleted transplantation in children. Construction of the TCRbeta library involved unique molecular identifiers. A single record per CDR3 protein comes from TCRdb applying MiXCR to the PCR reads. The sample includes around 380,000 distinct CDR3 sequences, around 9.9% of them seen just once. This specimen was PBMCs from the stem cell graft donor, taken from the stem cell graft. The clonotype was recovered from a human donor who donated a stem cell graft to a child with acute myeloid leukemia.

The CDR3 sequence is CASSPISRETQYF. DNA of the CDR3: TGTGCCAGCAGTCCAATTAGTCGAGAGACCCAGTACTTC. The chain joins TRBV27 to TRBJ2-5; D not resolved. V lost 5 bases to trimming and J lost 4 bases, with 11 bases between them. The germline V gene encodes CDR1 MNHEY and CDR2 SMNVEV (reference sequence). The CDR3 is 13 amino acids.